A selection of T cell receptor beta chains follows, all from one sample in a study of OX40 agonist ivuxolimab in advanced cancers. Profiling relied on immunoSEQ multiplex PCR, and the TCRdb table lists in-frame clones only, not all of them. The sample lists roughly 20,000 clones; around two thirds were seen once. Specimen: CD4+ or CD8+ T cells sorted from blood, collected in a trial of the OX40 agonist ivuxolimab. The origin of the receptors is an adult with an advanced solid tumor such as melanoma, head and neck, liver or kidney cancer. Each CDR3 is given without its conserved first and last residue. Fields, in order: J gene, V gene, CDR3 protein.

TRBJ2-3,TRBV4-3,ASSQDERGGDTQY
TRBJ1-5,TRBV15,ATSRDGTGGNQPQH
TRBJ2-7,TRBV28,ASSLYAGDEQY
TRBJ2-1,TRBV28,ASSFLAGRTYNEQF
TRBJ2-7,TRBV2,ASSEAYRGWAYEQY
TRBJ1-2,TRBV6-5,ASQGTYGYT
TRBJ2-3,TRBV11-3,ASSLDPGGFDTQY
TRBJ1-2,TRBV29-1,SVGQALLGYT
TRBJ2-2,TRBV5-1,ASKLGQATGELF
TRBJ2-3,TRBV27,ASSPLEVTDTQY
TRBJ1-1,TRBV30,AWSLLDPEAF
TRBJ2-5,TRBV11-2,ASSLGAGARETQY
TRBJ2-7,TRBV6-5,ASSYGTGGYEQY
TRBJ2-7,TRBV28,ASSLGPDGSYEQY
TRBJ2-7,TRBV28,ATSRRESYEQY